This T cell receptor beta chain was obtained from a study of blood T cells in healthy people across ages. Study conclusions and caveats: In older individuals, TCR beta diversity per million T cells was lower, falling roughly linearly with age. There was no known CMV status for donors, so expanded clonotype changes were possibly confounded. Among long-lived donors, naive CD4+ cells were more numerous and diversity higher than in aged donors.

Germline V CDR1 and CDR2: ENHRY, SYGVKD. This CDR3 contains 15 residues. V lost 6 bases, J lost 4 bases, and 10 bases stayed unmatched. It was with a sample-barcoded 5' primer and a J-beta primer mix that a second PCR of roughly 7 to 12 cycles was run. TCRdb called the 5' RACE reads again in MiXCR, with one record for every CDR3 protein. The data show fewer than 700,000 distinct CDR3 sequences, roughly 48% seen once. Isolated per sample were at least 7 million PBMCs. Only a few counts were recorded for this clonotype. What it binds is not known. This TCR was recovered from an elderly man in good health. The source material was blood. The V gene is TRBV10-3, the J gene TRBJ2-7; TRBD1 aligns across 9 bases. This chain's CDR3 is CAIRNTVDRGYEQYF. The CDR3, as DNA: TGTGCCATCAGAAATACCGTGGACAGGGGATACGAGCAGTACTTC.